The T cell receptor beta chain described here comes from a study of shared clonotypes between healthy human individuals (dated by TCRdb to about 2020). Regarding the study in general: The cohort comprised two women and a few men aged 18 to 49 years. For each donor, CD4 naive and CD4 memory were each given three plates, CD8 naive was given two plates, and CD8 memory was given one plate. To estimate repertoire size and how much clonotypes are shared between individuals, the study performed deep sequencing of blood TCR repertoires from five healthy adults. To increase sequencing depth and limit assay-specific biases, different laboratories used diverse techniques to prepare libraries and sequence TCR repertoires. Leukapheresis yielded between about 0.85 and 9.5 billion PBMCs per donor. Study-wide findings and limitations: Clonotypes shared by all four sorted-subset donors showed higher generation probabilities than non-shared clonotypes. Because the study included a small number of donors, the genetic and exposure-history diversity represented was limited. Larger estimated clonotype richness was generally found for naive subsets than for memory subsets. Roughly 5.2% of naive CD4, 3.5% of naive CD8, roughly 2.5% of memory CD4, and more than 0.35% of memory CD8 clonotypes were shared across a few donors. Sampling was limited to blood, and TCR repertoires in tissue likely differ from TCR repertoires in blood. Based on pairwise subsampling, the degree of clonotype sharing among donors was expected to be affected by sequencing depth. Even with the large sequencing depth, rarefaction of the sorted-subset datasets indicated that sequencing was incomplete.

For the CD8 naive samples, CD45RO-negative cells were positively selected for CCR7, yielding a CD45RA+CCR7+ population from which TemRA cells were excluded. Healthy HIV-negative adults with no recently reported acute infections or vaccinations were included as donors. Every donor was a Caucasian adult living in Nashville, Tennessee, USA. Blood was collected by leukapheresis, and PBMCs were isolated by Ficoll-Histopaque density gradient centrifugation and then cryopreserved in liquid nitrogen vapor phase. Purity and quantity of every magnetically sorted T cell population were checked by analytical flow cytometry. Genomic DNA was isolated from every sorted fraction and measured by UV absorbance on a Nanodrop 2000c. CDR1 and CDR2 were assigned from the germline V gene (reference sequence) as MNHEY and SMNVEV. The CDR3, from cysteine to phenylalanine, totals 13 residues. The sequence is cut down to CDR3 DNA, 39 bases in frame from base 1.

Using the deep immunoSEQ assay, multiplex PCR amplified TCR CDR3 regions from genomic DNA. Extracted genomic DNA from each cell subset was distributed evenly across all wells of several immunoSEQ 96-well plates, and each plate was treated as a replicate. For sorted subsets, around 200 ng genomic DNA, equal to 25,000 to 35,000 T cell genomes, was loaded into each replicate PCR. Purified libraries were quantified with a Qubit 3.0 fluorometer, sized on a Bioanalyzer 2100, and re-quantified with the KAPA Library Quantification kit. Every immunoSEQ 96-well plate was sequenced on a dedicated single-read 150-cycle Illumina NextSeq 550 flow cell. The original methods were these. Because the immunoSEQ output included only junctional sequences and no quality scores, the filtering could not be the same as the filtering used for full-length reads. To assign V/J genes and CDR3, sequences were annotated using PyIR, a Python wrapper for IgBLAST v1.9, with IMGT germline references. Reads were filtered out if the reads had weak V/J assignments (E-value above 1e-6), no CDR3, stop codons, out-of-frame junctions, or ambiguous translated residues. V3J clonotypes were defined as sequences sharing the same inferred V gene, J gene, and CDR3 amino acid sequence. The percentage overlap between two repertoires was calculated by dividing the number of shared unique clonotypes by the size of the smaller repertoire. RTK rarefaction, the Chao1 estimator, and Recon v2.1 estimates of unobserved clonotypes were used to assess repertoire richness. Generation probabilities were computed with OLGA for all TCRbeta clonotypes obtained by the gDNA method from several donors. TCRdb holds this immuneACCESS table with in-frame rearrangements only. Some clones are missing; in checked studies, unresolved V genes explain under half, and the rest has no known cause. V and J calls and clone size are as listed in that table; D and trimming were resolved from the DNA. The sample yields 660,000 or so clones; about 95% were counted once. More than 0.085% of the sample is in the top ten clones.

Turning to this clone: It lacks a known antigen. There are no base qualities to consult, and no much larger clone falls within one base. Other DNA sequences in this sample translate to the same CDR3.

Sequencing used naive CD8+ T cells sorted from blood. According to the study, the label for this sample's cell subset or site signals: CD45RA+CCR7+. This receptor chain uses TRBV27 and TRBJ2-5; the D element might be TRBD1 or TRBD2, as each aligns at 6 bases. The J call may be incorrect, as the DNA end agrees better with TRBJ2-7. The TCR originated in a woman between 25 and 40 years old in good health. The DNA is as follows: TGTGCCAGCAAGGGGGGTACTTCCTACGAGCAGTACTTC. Its protein product is CASKGGTSYEQYF.